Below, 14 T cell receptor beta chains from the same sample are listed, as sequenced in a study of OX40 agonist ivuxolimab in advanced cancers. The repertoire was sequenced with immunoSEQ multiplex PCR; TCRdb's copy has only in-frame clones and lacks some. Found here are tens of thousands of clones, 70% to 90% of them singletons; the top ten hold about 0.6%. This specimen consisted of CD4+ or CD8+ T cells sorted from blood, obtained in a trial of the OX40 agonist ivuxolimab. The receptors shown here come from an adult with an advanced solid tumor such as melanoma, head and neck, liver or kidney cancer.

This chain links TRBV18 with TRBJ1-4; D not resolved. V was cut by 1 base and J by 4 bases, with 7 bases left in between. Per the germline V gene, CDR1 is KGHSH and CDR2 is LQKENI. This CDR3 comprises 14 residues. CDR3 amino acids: CASSPQWDNEKLFF. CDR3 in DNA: TGTGCCAGCTCACCACAGTGGGATAATGAAAAACTGTTTTTT.

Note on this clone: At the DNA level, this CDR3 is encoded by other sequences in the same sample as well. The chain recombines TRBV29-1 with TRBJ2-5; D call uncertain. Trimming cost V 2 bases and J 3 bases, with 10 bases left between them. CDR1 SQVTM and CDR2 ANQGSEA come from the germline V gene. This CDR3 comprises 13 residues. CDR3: CSVERTGKETQYF. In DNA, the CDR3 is TGCAGCGTTGAAAGGACCGGAAAAGAGACCCAGTACTTC.

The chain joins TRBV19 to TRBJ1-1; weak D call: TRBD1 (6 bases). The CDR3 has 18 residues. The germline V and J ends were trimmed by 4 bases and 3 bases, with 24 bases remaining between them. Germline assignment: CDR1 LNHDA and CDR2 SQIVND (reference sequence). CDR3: CASSTPGTKGSFYTEAFF. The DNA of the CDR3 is TGTGCCAGTAGTACCCCCGGGACAAAAGGGAGTTTTTACACTGAAGCTTTCTTT.

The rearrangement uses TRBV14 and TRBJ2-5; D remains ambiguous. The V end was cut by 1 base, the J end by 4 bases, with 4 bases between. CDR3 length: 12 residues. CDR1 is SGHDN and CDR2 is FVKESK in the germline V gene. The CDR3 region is CASSQVRETQYF. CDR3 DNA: TGTGCCAGCAGCCAAGTTCGAGAGACCCAGTACTTC.

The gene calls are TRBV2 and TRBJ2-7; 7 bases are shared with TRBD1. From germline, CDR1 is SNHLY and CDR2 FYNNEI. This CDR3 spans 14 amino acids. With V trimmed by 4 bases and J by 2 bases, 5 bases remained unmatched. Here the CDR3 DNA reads TGTGCCAGCAGTGTCGGGACAGTTGCCTACGAGCAGTACTTC. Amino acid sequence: CASSVGTVAYEQYF.

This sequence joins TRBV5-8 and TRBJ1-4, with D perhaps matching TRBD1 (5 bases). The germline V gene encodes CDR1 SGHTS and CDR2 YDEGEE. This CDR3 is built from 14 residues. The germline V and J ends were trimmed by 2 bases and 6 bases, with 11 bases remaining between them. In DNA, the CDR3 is TGTGCCAGCAGCTTATCCGGGACTTATGAAAAACTGTTTTTT. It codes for CASSLSGTYEKLFF.

The CDR3 coding sequence is TGTGCCACCAGCAGAGATAGAGGGGGCACAGATACGCAGTATTTT. It yields the protein CATSRDRGGTDTQYF. The V and J genes are TRBV15 and TRBJ2-3; D could derive from TRBD1 or TRBD2 (5 bases each). The CDR3 runs to 15 residues. CDR1 and CDR2 (germline): LNHNV, YYDKDF (reference sequence). Between the trimmed V and J ends, which lost 0 bases and 1 base, there was a span of 8 bases.

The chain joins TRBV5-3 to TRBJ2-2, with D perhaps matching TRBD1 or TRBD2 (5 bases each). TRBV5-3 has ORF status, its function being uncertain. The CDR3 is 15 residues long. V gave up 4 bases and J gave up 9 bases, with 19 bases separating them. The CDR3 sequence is CARSTSWWGSRELFF. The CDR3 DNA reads TGTGCCAGAAGCACGTCCTGGTGGGGGTCCAGGGAGCTGTTTTTT.

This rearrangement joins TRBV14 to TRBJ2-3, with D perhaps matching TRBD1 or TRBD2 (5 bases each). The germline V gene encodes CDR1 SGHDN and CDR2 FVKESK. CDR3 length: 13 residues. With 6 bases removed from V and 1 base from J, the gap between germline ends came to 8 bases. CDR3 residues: CASSGTGTDTQYF. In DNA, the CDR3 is TGTGCCAGCAGTGGGACGGGCACAGATACGCAGTATTTT.

CDR3 in DNA: TGTGCCACCGCCAGCATTACTAACTATGGCTACACCTTC. Translated, it gives CATASITNYGYTF. The chain is built from TRBV19 and TRBJ1-2, with D uncertain. CDR3 length: 13 amino acids. Germline CDR1 LNHDA, CDR2 SQIVND (reference sequence). V was pared by 10 bases and J by 0 bases, with 12 bases between.

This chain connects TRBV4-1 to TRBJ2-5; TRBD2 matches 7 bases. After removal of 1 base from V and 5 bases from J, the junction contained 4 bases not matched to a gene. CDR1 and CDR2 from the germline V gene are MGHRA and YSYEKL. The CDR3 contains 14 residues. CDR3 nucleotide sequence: TGCGCCAGCAGCCAAGCTGGTAGCGGGGAGACCCAGTACTTC. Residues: CASSQAGSGETQYF.

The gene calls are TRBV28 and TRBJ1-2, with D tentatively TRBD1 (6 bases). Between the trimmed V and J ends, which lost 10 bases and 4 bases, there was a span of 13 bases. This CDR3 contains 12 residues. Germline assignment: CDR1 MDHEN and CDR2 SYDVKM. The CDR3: CATNTGSYGYTF. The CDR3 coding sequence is TGTGCCACTAACACAGGGAGCTATGGCTACACCTTC.

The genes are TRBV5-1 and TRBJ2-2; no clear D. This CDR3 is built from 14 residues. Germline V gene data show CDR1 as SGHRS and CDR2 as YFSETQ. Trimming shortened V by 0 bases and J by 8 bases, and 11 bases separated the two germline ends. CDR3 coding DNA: TGCGCCAGCAGCTTGGGGCAATCGACTGGGGAGCTGTTTTTT. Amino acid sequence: CASSLGQSTGELFF.

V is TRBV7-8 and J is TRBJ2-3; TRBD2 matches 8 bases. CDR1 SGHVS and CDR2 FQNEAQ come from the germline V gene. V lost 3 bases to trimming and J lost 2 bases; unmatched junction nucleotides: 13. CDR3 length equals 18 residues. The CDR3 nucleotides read TGTGCCAGCAGCTTGCCCCCGGGGGGGCCTCCTATCACAGATACGCAGTATTTT. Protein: CASSLPPGGPPITDTQYF.